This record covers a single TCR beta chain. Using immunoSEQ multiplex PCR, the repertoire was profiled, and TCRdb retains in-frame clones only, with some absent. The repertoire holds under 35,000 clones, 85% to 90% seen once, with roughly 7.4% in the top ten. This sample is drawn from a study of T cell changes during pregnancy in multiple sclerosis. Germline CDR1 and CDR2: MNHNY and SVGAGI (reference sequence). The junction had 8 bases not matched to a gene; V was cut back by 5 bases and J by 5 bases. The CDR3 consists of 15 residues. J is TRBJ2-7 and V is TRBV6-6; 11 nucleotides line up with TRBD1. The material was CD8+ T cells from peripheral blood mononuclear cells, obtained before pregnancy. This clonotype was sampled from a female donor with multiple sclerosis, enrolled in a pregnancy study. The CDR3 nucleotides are TGTGCCAGCAGTACCTTTGTGGACAGGGGGCACGAGCAGTACTTC. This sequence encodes CASSTFVDRGHEQYF.